Sequencing of this T cell receptor beta chain was carried out in a study of human T cells and chemical hapten exposure (dated by TCRdb to the early 2020s). Describing the broader study: Libraries were pooled for sequencing, and per-sample TCR yields varied mainly because of small differences in library volumes within the pool. In alopecia patients, the study followed how the peripheral blood TCR repertoire changed in vivo over primary and secondary sensitization to diphenylcyclopropenone (DPC), a hapten. For every blood RNA sample, sequencing covered both the TCR alpha and TCR beta chains.

Findings and caveats that apply to the study as a whole: After repeated subsampling, changes were observed in the strength of the expansion versus patch-test correlation and in the threshold at which the correlation became significant. DPC sensitization did not change how many TCRs were above 1 in 1000 frequency, and no evidence was found of alterations in global repertoire structure.

According to the germline V gene (reference sequence), CDR1 reads SEHNR and CDR2 reads FQNEAQ. Including the terminal cysteine and phenylalanine, the CDR3 comprises 14 residues. Just the 42-base CDR3 DNA is kept, in frame starting at base 1. Trimming removed 5 bases from V and 15 bases from J; the gene matches leave 16 bases unexplained. This clonotype has a handful of counts. Its antigen specificity is not known. No base qualities exist here, and no much larger clone lies one base off it. Library method: 5' RACE. Sequencing used an Illumina MiSeq. Library preparation attached unique molecular identifiers to individual cDNA molecules for quantitative, reproducible TCR counting. As for the original processing: A median of around 100,000 TCRs per sample was observed, with a range of 23,224 to 690,600. The Decombinator software suite was used to annotate the V, J and CDR3 of the TCR reads. To make PS versus PT1 abundance plots, every sample was subsampled to the same number of TCRs (28,000). TCRs were defined as expanded if absent before sensitization and observed at least eight times at the 2-week time point. TCRdb handled the public reads itself, with Q25 trimming in fastp and clone calling in MiXCR, and kept productive beta chains. Rows with a matching CDR3 protein are joined into one entry that keeps the most common DNA and genes. TCRdb's processing, not the study's, gives the V and J calls here. Recorded for this sample are about 140,000 distinct CDR3 sequences; around 4.4% of them occurred a single time. The top ten clonotypes cover 1.2% to 1.5% of the sample.

Total RNA was extracted from unfractionated whole blood that had been collected in Tempus Blood RNA tubes. Roughly 5 healthy volunteers acted as controls for TCR sequencing and had blood drawn at day 0, 2 weeks and 6 weeks. In this chain, TRBV7-9 is recombined with TRBJ2-1, and 7 junction bases match TRBD2. This clonotype originated in a female donor in good health. The DNA sequence is given as TGTGCCAGCAGCCCCAGGCGGGGCGGGGGAGGACCGTTCTTC. The resulting protein is CASSPRRGGGGPFF.